The 24 T cell receptor beta chains below come from one sample, sequenced in a study of CD8 T cells in ankylosing spondylitis. Their antigens are not known. Study-level results: Characteristic, it appeared, of ankylosing spondylitis blood was a TCR beta motif of fewer than 10 highly homologous variants.

Each CDR3 protein is one row after TCRdb ran MiXCR on the 5' RACE reads. The sample has about 800,000 distinct CDR3 sequences, approximately 12% seen once. The specimen sequenced was blood, either unsorted or a sorted T cell fraction (not recorded which). The receptors derive from a male donor with ankylosing spondylitis.

This clonotype was counted a few times. The chain couples TRBV6-1 to TRBJ2-7; tentative D call: TRBD1 (5 bases). This CDR3 is built from 13 residues. Looked up from germline, CDR1 is MNHNS and CDR2 is SASEGT. V dropped 10 bases and J dropped 0 bases, with 13 bases sitting between them. CDR3 sequence: CAISRGSSYEQYF. The CDR3 region has the DNA TGTGCCATCTCTAGGGGTAGCTCCTACGAGCAGTACTTC.

The CDR3 protein is CASSSDRSSSYEQYF. CDR3 in DNA: TGCGCCAGCAGCTCCGACAGGTCAAGCTCCTACGAGCAGTACTTC. The genes are TRBV4-3 and TRBJ2-7; tentatively, D is TRBD1 (6 bases). Germline-derived CDR1 and CDR2 are LGHNA and YSLEER. V was cut by 5 bases and J by 0 bases, with 14 bases left in between. This CDR3 is 15 amino acids long.

Details on this clonotype: This could be a read error, since a much larger clone is one nucleotide away. V usage is TRBV7-2 and J usage is TRBJ2-1; 9 bases map to TRBD1. The CDR3 totals 15 residues. CDR1 SGHTA and CDR2 FQGNSA come from the germline V gene. The trim removed 3 bases at V and 2 bases at J, leaving 2 bases unmatched. The CDR3, as DNA: TGTGCCAGCAGCTTCGACAGGGGGACCTACAATGAGCAGTTCTTC. Residues: CASSFDRGTYNEQFF.

The sample holds a few counts of this clonotype. V and J are TRBV6-6 and TRBJ2-7, with a tentative D call TRBD1 (5 bases). V was shortened by 0 bases and J by 12 bases, with 12 bases between the two germline ends. Germline V CDR1 and CDR2: MNHNY, SVGAGI (reference sequence). The CDR3 covers 12 residues. Here the CDR3 reads CASSYSTSQGYF. In DNA form, the CDR3 reads TGTGCCAGCAGTTACTCGACCAGTCAGGGGTACTTC.

The genes are TRBV12-3 or TRBV12-4 and TRBJ2-4; 7 nucleotides line up with TRBD2. Trimming at V came to 11 bases and at J to 1 base, leaving 17 bases not matched to a gene. The CDR3 runs 17 residues. The chain's CDR3 is CARSSPPAGDAKNIQYF. The CDR3 DNA follows: TGTGCCCGCTCCTCCCCCCCGGCGGGAGACGCCAAAAACATTCAGTACTTC.

This clonotype was seen many times. CDR3 in DNA: TGCAGTGCTAGGGAGTACAATGAGCAGTTCTTC. Protein: CSAREYNEQFF. The rearrangement joins TRBV20-1 to TRBJ2-1; D gene ambiguous. The CDR3 length is 11 residues. Trimming stripped 3 bases from V and 4 bases from J, with 4 bases between. Germline lookup yields CDR1 DFQATT and CDR2 SNEGSKA (reference sequence).

This clonotype was observed many times. The chain combines TRBV12-3 or TRBV12-4 with TRBJ1-2, with D unresolved. V was pared by 3 bases and J by 7 bases, with 12 bases between. This CDR3 spans 13 amino acids. CDR3 nucleotide sequence: TGTGCCAGCAGTTTCCTTTTGACGACTGGCTACACCTTC. This translates into CASSFLLTTGYTF.

Many counts were recorded for this clonotype. The gene calls are TRBV12-3 or TRBV12-4 and TRBJ2-7; D might be TRBD1 or TRBD2, each matching 6 bases. The CDR3 spans 13 residues. The ends were cut back, 6 bases at V and 5 bases at J, with 14 bases in the middle. CDR3 sequence: CASSTHGGHEQYF. In DNA, the CDR3 is TGTGCCAGCAGCACCCACGGGGGCCACGAGCAGTACTTC.

Ten or more counts support this clonotype. The J gene is TRBJ1-2, the V gene TRBV20-1; D gene ambiguous. This CDR3 is built from 10 residues. Germline V gives CDR1 DFQATT, CDR2 SNEGSKA (reference sequence). With 7 bases removed from V and 7 bases from J, the gap between germline ends came to 10 bases. CDR3 sequence: CSVPSGGYTF. DNA of the CDR3: TGCAGTGTCCCGTCTGGTGGCTACACCTTC.

The chain employs TRBV29-1 and TRBJ2-5; the D call may be TRBD1 or TRBD2 (6 bases each). Trimming left V 7 bases short and J 1 base short, with 13 bases between. Germline CDR1 reads SQVTM; CDR2 reads ANQGSEA. This CDR3 spans 13 amino acids. The CDR3 nucleotides are TGCAGCGCGGCGGGACAACTCCAAGAGACCCAGTACTTC. Protein sequence: CSAAGQLQETQYF.

This clonotype has just a few counts. The chain is built from TRBV11-1 and TRBJ2-6; unclear D gene. This CDR3 region has 18 residues. The germline V and J ends were trimmed by 1 base and 0 bases, with 13 bases remaining between them. Germline CDR1 and CDR2: SGHAT and FQDESV (reference sequence). The CDR3 loop reads CASSLEAFASSGANVLTF. The CDR3 nucleotides read TGTGCCAGCAGCTTAGAAGCGTTCGCGAGCTCTGGGGCCAACGTCCTGACTTTC.

The table lists this clonotype with many counts. The chain employs TRBV27 and TRBJ2-1; TRBD2 aligns across 7 bases. The CDR3 loop spans 16 amino acids. With 5 bases clipped from V and 0 bases from J, the junction kept 7 bases outside the gene matches. Germline lookup yields CDR1 MNHEY and CDR2 SMNVEV (reference sequence). CDR3 region: CASSLLARSSYNEQFF. In nucleotides, the CDR3 is TGTGCCAGCAGTCTACTAGCGCGAAGCTCCTACAATGAGCAGTTCTTC.

A word on this clonotype: The junction differs from germline at one of its ends, possibly a read error. The V gene is TRBV3-1, the J gene TRBJ2-4; either TRBD1 or TRBD2 may fit D (5 bases each). Germline CDR1 LGHDT, CDR2 YNNKEL (reference sequence). The CDR3 loop spans 17 amino acids. The CDR3 sequence: CASSKEGHGTTKNIQYF. The CDR3 region has the DNA TGTGCCAGCAGCAAAGAAGGTCACGGGACCACCAAAAACATTCAGTACTTC. Filled out from reference TRBV3-1 and TRBJ2-4, the complete variable domain reads DTAVSQTPKYLVTQMGNDKSIKCEQNLGHDTMYWYKQDSKKFLKIMFSYNNKELIINETVPNRFSPKSPDKAHLNLHINSLELGDSAVYFCASSKEGHGTTKNIQYFGAGTRLSVL.

This clonotype was observed many times. The rearrangement joins TRBV29-1 to TRBJ2-3; the D gene is possibly TRBD1 (5 bases). Trimming cost V 3 bases and J 4 bases, with 11 bases left between them. This CDR3 has 13 residues. The germline V gene encodes CDR1 SQVTM and CDR2 ANQGSEA. DNA for the CDR3: TGCAGCGTTGAGGGGCCCGGAGCAGATACGCAGTATTTT. Its protein product is CSVEGPGADTQYF.

The rearrangement links TRBV20-1 to TRBJ1-4; D ambiguous. Trimming removed 0 bases from V and 5 bases from J, with 10 bases in between. Per germline, CDR1 DFQATT and CDR2 SNEGSKA (reference sequence). The CDR3 consists of 14 residues. CDR3 residues: CSAREPTSNEKLFF. The CDR3 nucleotides read TGCAGTGCTAGAGAACCGACGAGCAATGAAAAACTGTTTTTT.

This chain links TRBV18 with TRBJ2-5; maybe TRBD1 (5 bases). In germline, CDR1 is KGHSH, CDR2 LQKENI. Between the trimmed V and J ends, which lost 3 bases and 5 bases, there was a span of 10 bases. This CDR3 has 13 residues. In nucleotides, the CDR3 is TGTGCCAGCTCACCGACAGAGCTCGAGACCCAGTACTTC. Amino acids: CASSPTELETQYF.

This clonotype was recorded many times. This chain links TRBV4-2 with TRBJ1-1; TRBD1 is a possible D gene (5 bases). The V and J ends lost 0 bases and 11 bases respectively, with 13 bases between them. The CDR3 is 13 amino acids. The germline V gene encodes CDR1 LGHNA and CDR2 YNFKEQ. The CDR3 nucleotides are TGTGCCAGCAGCCAAGAACAGGCCAGCCAGGCTTTCTTT. Translation: CASSQEQASQAFF.

Written as DNA, the CDR3 is TGCAGTGCGGAGGGTGGGACAGTCCAAGAGACCCAGTACTTC. Its protein is CSAEGGTVQETQYF. This chain uses TRBV20-1 with TRBJ2-5, with D perhaps TRBD1 (7 bases). Germline CDR1 is DFQATT and CDR2 is SNEGSKA (reference sequence). The V and J ends lost 6 bases and 1 base respectively, with 15 bases between them. There are 14 residues in the CDR3.

The chain is built from TRBV28 and TRBJ2-6; D ambiguous. Germline assignment: CDR1 MDHEN and CDR2 SYDVKM. The CDR3 is 18 amino acids. Trimming took off 6 bases at V and 0 bases at J, with 18 bases between the two ends. This CDR3 is CASSPTFPKSSGANVLTF. The DNA of the CDR3 is TGTGCCAGCAGCCCCACATTTCCAAAGAGCTCTGGGGCCAACGTCCTGACTTTC.

This clonotype has only a few counts. CDR3 DNA: TGTGCCAGCAGCGGCCTCCCAGACTTCTATGGCTACACCTTC. Encoded protein: CASSGLPDFYGYTF. The chain carries TRBV9 and TRBJ1-2; no definite D call. This CDR3 has 14 amino acids. In germline, CDR1 is SGDLS, CDR2 YYNGEE. The V gene lost 3 bases and the J gene lost 4 bases, with 13 bases spanning the gap.

This clonotype has only a few counts. The chain combines TRBV7-2 with TRBJ2-1, with D perhaps TRBD1 (6 bases). With 5 bases removed from V and 7 bases from J, the gap between germline ends came to 21 bases. This CDR3 is 16 amino acids long. Per the germline V gene, CDR1 is SGHTA and CDR2 is FQGNSA. The CDR3 DNA sequence: TGTGCCAGCAGCCCACAACTAGGGGGAGCGGCTAATGAGCAGTTCTTC. Its translation is CASSPQLGGAANEQFF.

This clonotype was seen more than once but under ten times. The rearrangement joins TRBV5-8 to TRBJ2-7; the match to TRBD2 covers 9 bases. CDR1 SGHTS and CDR2 YDEGEE come from the germline V gene. V lost 4 bases to trimming and J lost 5 bases; unmatched junction nucleotides: 10. This CDR3 has 15 residues. The CDR3 reads CASSRGGEGRNEQYF. CDR3 nucleotide sequence: TGTGCCAGCAGCCGCGGGGGGGAGGGTCGCAACGAGCAGTACTTC.

This clonotype was observed once. A much larger clone sits a single nucleotide away, making a read error possible. This chain uses TRBV6-2 or TRBV6-3 with TRBJ1-5; D not resolved. Per the germline V gene, CDR1 is MNHEY and CDR2 is SVGEGT. The germline V and J ends were trimmed by 6 bases and 5 bases, with 8 bases remaining between them. This CDR3 has 12 amino acids. This chain's CDR3 is CASSPPYQPQHF. CDR3 bases: TGTGCCAGCAGCCCCCCCTATCAGCCCCAGCATTTT.

The chain employs TRBV18 and TRBJ2-7; possible D gene TRBD2, 6 bases. The CDR3 extends over 13 amino acids. Trimming stripped 2 bases from V and 2 bases from J, with 7 bases between. Germline V CDR1 and CDR2: KGHSH, LQKENI. Here the CDR3 reads CASSPGEAYEQYF. Here the CDR3 DNA reads TGTGCCAGCTCACCAGGGGAGGCCTACGAGCAGTACTTC.